Presented here are 11 T cell receptor beta chains from one specimen sequenced in a study of identical twins. TCRdb fed the 5' RACE reads into MiXCR, producing one record per CDR3 protein. The sample records 510,000 or so distinct CDR3 sequences, over 12% being singletons. In addition, the sample was reused for a study of yellow fever vaccine responses in identical twins.

Sequenced input: CD4+ T cells sorted from blood. These receptors all come from a woman under 30 in good health.

The V call is TRBV12-3 or TRBV12-4, the J call TRBJ2-6; 8 positions match TRBD1. The V segment lost 3 bases and the J segment 3 bases; nucleotides outside the gene matches: 4. The CDR3 totals 16 residues. DNA for the CDR3: TGTGCCAGCAGTTTTACAGGGGGTGGTGGGGCCAACGTCCTGACTTTC. This translates into CASSFTGGGGANVLTF.

The chain employs TRBV7-9 and TRBJ1-6; D is unresolved. V was trimmed by 5 bases and J by 7 bases, leaving 9 bases between them. This CDR3 is built from 13 residues. CDR1 is SEHNR and CDR2 is FQNEAQ in the germline V gene (reference sequence). The CDR3 sequence: CASSKEGNSPLHF. Written as DNA, the CDR3 is TGTGCCAGCAGCAAGGAGGGCAATTCACCCCTCCACTTT.

The chain employs TRBV20-1 and TRBJ2-7; 10 bases are shared with TRBD2. V was clipped by 3 bases and J by 2 bases; unmatched bases: 7. This CDR3 is 15 amino acids long. CDR1 and CDR2 from the germline V gene are DFQATT and SNEGSKA (reference sequence). The chain's CDR3 is CSASGLAGVTYEQYF. The CDR3 coding sequence is TGCAGTGCTAGTGGGCTAGCGGGAGTAACCTACGAGCAGTACTTC.

The chain has TRBV4-2 and TRBJ2-5; no clear D. V dropped 4 bases and J dropped 5 bases, with 14 bases sitting between them. The CDR3 consists of 14 residues. Germline CDR1 and CDR2: LGHNA and YNFKEQ. This chain's CDR3 is CASSPVGKSETQYF. The CDR3 DNA reads TGTGCCAGCAGCCCGGTTGGGAAGTCGGAGACCCAGTACTTC.

Only a few counts were recorded for this clonotype. This chain joins TRBV19 and TRBJ2-3, with D possibly called TRBD1 or TRBD2 (5 bases each). CDR1 and CDR2 (germline): LNHDA, SQIVND (reference sequence). V was shortened by 5 bases and J by 2 bases, with 11 bases between the two germline ends. This CDR3 has 14 residues. The CDR3 is CASSETGTTDTQYF. In nucleotides, the CDR3 is TGTGCCAGTAGTGAAACGGGGACCACAGATACGCAGTATTTT.

In its sample, this clonotype was seen a few times. The V and J genes are TRBV27 and TRBJ2-7; D is unclear. CDR1 and CDR2 from the germline V gene are MNHEY and SMNVEV (reference sequence). There are 13 residues in the CDR3. The V gene lost 4 bases and the J gene lost 0 bases, with 7 bases spanning the gap. CDR3: CASSYQSSYEQYF. DNA for the CDR3: TGTGCCAGCAGTTACCAGAGCTCCTACGAGCAGTACTTC.

This chain joins TRBV6-1 and TRBJ2-7, with a tentative D call TRBD2 (5 bases). Per germline, CDR1 MNHNS and CDR2 SASEGT. The CDR3 extends over 12 amino acids. The V end was cut by 5 bases, the J end by 6 bases, with 11 bases between. The CDR3 loop is CASSRGLLEQYV. The CDR3 nucleotides are TGTGCCAGCAGTCGCGGGCTCCTCGAGCAGTACGTC.

The V and J genes are TRBV6-5 and TRBJ1-5; TRBD1 is a possible D gene (5 bases). Between the trimmed V and J ends, which lost 4 bases and 3 bases, there was a span of 16 bases. The CDR3 consists of 16 residues. Germline V gives CDR1 MNHEY, CDR2 SVGAGI. The DNA for the CDR3 is TGTGCCAGCAGTTCAGAGGGCCGGGGCTCCAATCAGCCCCAGCATTTT. It encodes CASSSEGRGSNQPQHF.

The chain joins TRBV28 to TRBJ1-5; D is uncertain. This CDR3 has 15 amino acids. The V gene's germline CDR1 is MDHEN and CDR2 SYDVKM. V was clipped by 10 bases and J by 6 bases, with 22 bases between them. CDR3 protein: CATETMAAGSQPQHF. For the CDR3, the DNA is TGTGCCACTGAGACCATGGCGGCAGGATCTCAGCCCCAGCATTTT.

The chain joins TRBV20-1 to TRBJ2-3, with D perhaps TRBD2 (5 bases). Per germline, CDR1 DFQATT and CDR2 SNEGSKA (reference sequence). V lost 0 bases to trimming and J lost 14 bases, with 15 bases between them. The length of the CDR3 is 12 residues. The CDR3 DNA reads TGCAGTGCTAGAGACTTACTAGGTCCGTTGTATTTT. Translation gives CSARDLLGPLYF.

In this sample, this clonotype turned up many times. The chain carries TRBV11-2 and TRBJ1-6; D may be TRBD1 (5 bases). V was trimmed by 6 bases and J by 7 bases, leaving 10 bases between them. Per the germline V gene, CDR1 is SGHAT and CDR2 is FQNNGV. There are 13 residues in the CDR3. The CDR3 DNA reads as TGTGCCAGCAGTCGGGCAGGGAATTCACCCCTCCACTTT. Its protein is CASSRAGNSPLHF.